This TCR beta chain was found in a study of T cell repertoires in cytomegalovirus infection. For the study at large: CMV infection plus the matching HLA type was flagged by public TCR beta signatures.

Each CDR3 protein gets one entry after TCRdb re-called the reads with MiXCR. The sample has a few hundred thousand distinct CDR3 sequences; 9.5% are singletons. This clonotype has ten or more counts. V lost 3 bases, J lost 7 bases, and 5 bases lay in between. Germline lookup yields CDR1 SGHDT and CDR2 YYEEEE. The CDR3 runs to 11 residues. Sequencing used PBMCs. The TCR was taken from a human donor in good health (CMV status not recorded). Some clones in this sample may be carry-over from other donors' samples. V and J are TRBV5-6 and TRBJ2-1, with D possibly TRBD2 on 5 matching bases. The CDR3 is CASSWENEQFF. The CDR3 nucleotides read TGTGCCAGCAGCTGGGAGAATGAGCAGTTCTTC.